This is a list of T cell receptor beta chains from one sample in a study of blood T cell repertoires in COVID-19. Clones were sequenced by immunoSEQ multiplex PCR, and TCRdb holds only the in-frame ones, with some missing. The table shows a few hundred thousand clones, with almost 90% occurring only once. The source material was PBMCs or T cells enriched from blood (not recorded which). The receptors were sampled from a woman aged 25-40 years who had been exposed to COVID-19. CDR3s include the opening cysteine and the closing phenylalanine or tryptophan. The D gene is left open where the match is weak. Rows give clone size only sometimes, using once, few, many, or a class for an expanded clone.

v_call: TRBV7-8; clone_size: -; j_call: TRBJ2-5; d_call: TRBD2; cdr3_nt: TGTGCCAGCAGCCCTGCTAGCGGGCCTTACCAAGAGACCCAGTACTTC; cdr3_aa: CASSPASGPYQETQYF
v_call: TRBV6-5; clone_size: -; j_call: TRBJ2-7; d_call: TRBD1; cdr3_nt: TGTGCCAGCAGCCGAGGGACAGGGGGCCACGAGCAGTACTTC; cdr3_aa: CASSRGTGGHEQYF
v_call: TRBV19; clone_size: -; j_call: TRBJ1-1; d_call: -; cdr3_nt: TGTGCCAGTAGTACGCTAGGGGCGAACACTGAAGCTTTCTTT; cdr3_aa: CASSTLGANTEAFF
v_call: TRBV27; clone_size: few; j_call: TRBJ2-1; d_call: -; cdr3_nt: TGTGCCAGCAGTTTATCAACAGTGAACAATGAGCAGTTCTTC; cdr3_aa: CASSLSTVNNEQFF
v_call: TRBV27; clone_size: -; j_call: TRBJ2-7; d_call: -; cdr3_nt: TGTGCCAGCAGTTTATCTCGCTTGGCAGGGTACGAGCAGTACTTC; cdr3_aa: CASSLSRLAGYEQYF
v_call: TRBV14; clone_size: -; j_call: TRBJ1-5; d_call: -; cdr3_nt: TGTGCCAGCAGCCAGAGGAATCAGCCCCAGCATTTT; cdr3_aa: CASSQRNQPQHF
v_call: TRBV15; clone_size: -; j_call: TRBJ1-5; d_call: TRBD1; cdr3_nt: TGTGCCACCAGCAGAGGAGGGGGCCGTCAGCCCCAGCATTTT; cdr3_aa: CATSRGGGRQPQHF
v_call: TRBV5-1; clone_size: -; j_call: TRBJ1-5; d_call: -; cdr3_nt: TGCGCCAGCAAAAGGGGAACAGGCAATCAGCCCCAGCATTTT; cdr3_aa: CASKRGTGNQPQHF
v_call: TRBV11-3; clone_size: -; j_call: TRBJ2-5; d_call: TRBD2; cdr3_nt: TGTGCCAGCAGCGCGGGGCGGGAGGAGACCCAGTACTTC; cdr3_aa: CASSAGREETQYF
v_call: TRBV7-8; clone_size: -; j_call: TRBJ2-1; d_call: TRBD2; cdr3_nt: TGTGCCAGCAGCCTTAGCGGGCGCCCAATCAATGAGCAGTTCTTC; cdr3_aa: CASSLSGRPINEQFF
v_call: TRBV11-2; clone_size: -; j_call: TRBJ2-3; d_call: TRBD2; cdr3_nt: TGTGCCAGCAGCTTGGGACTAGCGGGGGGTACAGATACGCAGTATTTT; cdr3_aa: CASSLGLAGGTDTQYF
v_call: TRBV28; clone_size: -; j_call: TRBJ2-1; d_call: -; cdr3_nt: TGTGCCAGCAGTTCCTTCAAACCCAACCGGAATGAGCAGTTCTTC; cdr3_aa: CASSSFKPNRNEQFF
v_call: TRBV6-2/TRBV6-3; clone_size: -; j_call: TRBJ2-1; d_call: -; cdr3_nt: TGTGCCAGCAGTTACCCAAACAATGAGCAGTTCTTC; cdr3_aa: CASSYPNNEQFF
v_call: TRBV28; clone_size: -; j_call: TRBJ2-1; d_call: -; cdr3_nt: TGTGCCAGCCGGGGTAATGAGCAGTTCTTC; cdr3_aa: CASRGNEQFF
v_call: TRBV7-3; clone_size: -; j_call: TRBJ2-5; d_call: -; cdr3_nt: TGTGCCAGCAGCTTAGATCCGGAAGAGACCCAGTACTTC; cdr3_aa: CASSLDPEETQYF
v_call: TRBV20-1; clone_size: once; j_call: TRBJ1-3; d_call: -; cdr3_nt: TGCAGTGCTAGTCACCCTAGGAAGGGAGGCTCTGGAAACACCATATATTTT; cdr3_aa: CSASHPRKGGSGNTIYF
v_call: TRBV18; clone_size: -; j_call: TRBJ1-4; d_call: -; cdr3_nt: TGTGCCAGCTCACCCCTGACAGACGAAAAACTGTTTTTT; cdr3_aa: CASSPLTDEKLFF
v_call: TRBV11-2; clone_size: -; j_call: TRBJ1-1; d_call: -; cdr3_nt: TGTGCCAGCAGCTTCAGCTCTACGGGAGCTTTCTTT; cdr3_aa: CASSFSSTGAFF
v_call: TRBV7-9; clone_size: -; j_call: TRBJ2-1; d_call: -; cdr3_nt: TGTGCCAGCAGCCGCGTTAGGACCGGGACAAGGTCACCCCCGCAGTTCTTC; cdr3_aa: CASSRVRTGTRSPPQFF
v_call: TRBV21-1; clone_size: -; j_call: TRBJ1-1; d_call: -; cdr3_nt: TGTGCCAGCAGCAAAGCAACAGCGAACACTGAAGCTTTCTTT; cdr3_aa: CASSKATANTEAFF
v_call: TRBV10-3; clone_size: -; j_call: TRBJ1-5; d_call: TRBD1; cdr3_nt: TGTGCCATCATGCAGGACAGGGGTCAGCCCCAGCATTTT; cdr3_aa: CAIMQDRGQPQHF
v_call: TRBV2; clone_size: -; j_call: TRBJ2-3; d_call: -; cdr3_nt: TGTGCCAGCAGTCCTGGCAGGGAACCATCAGATACGCAGTATTTT; cdr3_aa: CASSPGREPSDTQYF
v_call: TRBV2; clone_size: -; j_call: TRBJ2-2; d_call: TRBD1; cdr3_nt: TGTGCCAGCTACCCGGGACAGGGTTTTCGCGGGGAGCTGTTTTTT; cdr3_aa: CASYPGQGFRGELFF